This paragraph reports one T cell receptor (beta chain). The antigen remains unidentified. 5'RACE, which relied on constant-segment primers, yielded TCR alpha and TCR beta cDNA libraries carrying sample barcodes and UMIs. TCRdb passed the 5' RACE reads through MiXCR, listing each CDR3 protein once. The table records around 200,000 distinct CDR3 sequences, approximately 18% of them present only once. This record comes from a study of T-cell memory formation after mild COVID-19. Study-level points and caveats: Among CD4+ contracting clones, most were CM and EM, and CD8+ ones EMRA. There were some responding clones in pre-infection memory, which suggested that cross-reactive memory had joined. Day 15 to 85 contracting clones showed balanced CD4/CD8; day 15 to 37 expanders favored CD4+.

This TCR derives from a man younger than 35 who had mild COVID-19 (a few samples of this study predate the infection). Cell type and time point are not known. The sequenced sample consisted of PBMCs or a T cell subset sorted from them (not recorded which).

The DNA for the CDR3 is TGCAGTGCGCGACAGGGGTCGAACACCGGGGAGCTGTTTTTT. It codes for CSARQGSNTGELFF. This chain uses TRBV20-1 with TRBJ2-2, with TRBD1 matching 8 bases. Germline loops: CDR1 DFQATT, CDR2 SNEGSKA (reference sequence). The V gene end was trimmed by 6 bases and the J gene end by 0 bases; junction bases not matched to a gene: 3. The CDR3 is 14 residues long.